The clone carrying this TCR beta chain was detected ten times or more. The antigen remains undetermined. Clones were sequenced by immunoSEQ multiplex PCR, and TCRdb holds only the in-frame ones, with some missing. Singletons are absent from the sample, which has around 26,000 clones. These data come from a study of T cells after posttransplantation cyclophosphamide. Whole-study findings and limits: Tissue-infiltrating T cells from skin or gut overlapped little with blood T cells. Later post-transplant blood repertoires were often dominated by donor CD8+ memory clones. Recipient CMV seropositivity and CMV reactivation strongly tracked TRB clonality.

The CDR3 sequence is 17 residues long. Per germline, CDR1 LNHDA and CDR2 SQIVND (reference sequence). V lost 6 bases to trimming and J lost 4 bases, with 24 bases between them. Peripheral blood was collected from the related graft donor on the marrow donation day. Sequencing was done on a sample of PBMCs. The J gene is TRBJ2-5, the V gene TRBV19, with a possible D match to TRBD1 (6 bases). The origin of this receptor is a woman aged 45-60 years in good health, CMV-negative, and a related stem cell transplant donor. As DNA, the CDR3 is TGTGCCAGTAGATCAACACAGGGTGGGCTTTTGGGAGAGACCCAGTACTTC. It encodes CASRSTQGGLLGETQYF.